What follows are 26 T cell receptor beta chains derived from one specimen sequenced in a study of shared clonotypes between healthy human individuals (dated by TCRdb to about 2020). Libraries were prepared through the immunoSEQ multiplex PCR assay. In its TCRdb copy, this immuneACCESS table keeps in-frame sequences only and misses some clones. Where compared with another copy, unresolved V genes explain less than half of these, and the others have no known cause. This sample holds approximately 1.4 million clones; under 99% were observed only once. The top ten hold approximately 0.45% of the sample. The material sequenced was naive CD4+ T cells sorted from blood. The sample's cell subset or site, from its label and the paper: CD45RA+ positively selected. The receptors shown here come from a young man in good health.

V usage is TRBV10-3 and J usage is TRBJ2-5; the match to TRBD2 covers 12 bases. Germline lookup yields CDR1 ENHRY and CDR2 SYGVKD. V lost 4 bases to trimming and J lost 5 bases; unmatched junction nucleotides: 8. This CDR3 spans 16 amino acids. The DNA of the CDR3 is TGTGCCATCAGTGTGACTAGCGGGAGTATCGGGGAGACCCAGTACTTC. Translated: CAISVTSGSIGETQYF.

This chain joins TRBV5-6 and TRBJ1-1; D unresolved. Between the trimmed V and J ends, which lost 0 bases and 0 bases, there was a span of 6 bases. The germline V gene encodes CDR1 SGHDT and CDR2 YYEEEE. The CDR3 consists of 14 residues. The CDR3 DNA sequence: TGTGCCAGCAGCTTGGTCGGTTTGAACACTGAAGCTTTCTTT. Its protein is CASSLVGLNTEAFF.

The chain has TRBV7-2 and TRBJ2-3, with 7 bases lining up with TRBD2. Germline-derived CDR1 and CDR2 are SGHTA and FQGNSA. The CDR3 consists of 13 residues. J gave up 10 bases and V 3 bases, and 7 bases lay outside the gene matches. In DNA form, the CDR3 reads TGTGCCAGCAGCTTGGGTTCCGCGGGGGCGCAGTATTTT. Protein product: CASSLGSAGAQYF. The full variable domain, rest sourced from reference TRBV7-2 and TRBJ2-3, is GAGVSQSPSNKVTEKGKDVELRCDPISGHTALYWYRQSLGQGLEFLIYFQGNSAPDKSGLPSDRFSAERTGGSVSTLTIQRTQQEDSAVYLCASSLGSAGAQYFGPGTRLTVL.

The V call is TRBV6-5, the J call TRBJ2-3, with D uncertain. Trimming shortened V by 0 bases and J by 6 bases, and 7 bases separated the two germline ends. Germline lookup yields CDR1 MNHEY and CDR2 SVGAGI. The CDR3 runs 13 residues. CDR3: CASSYSYWDTQYF. The CDR3 nucleotides are TGTGCCAGCAGTTACTCCTATTGGGATACGCAGTATTTT.

In the case of this clone: Other DNA sequences in this sample translate to the same CDR3. The chain employs TRBV6-5 and TRBJ2-7, with D possibly being TRBD1 (6 bases). This CDR3 is 13 amino acids long. V was trimmed by 8 bases and J by 4 bases, leaving 15 bases between them. Germline V CDR1 and CDR2: MNHEY, SVGAGI. This CDR3 is CASSRQGPYEQYF. In nucleotides, the CDR3 is TGTGCCAGCTCTCGGCAGGGGCCTTACGAGCAGTACTTC.

This clone was observed once. J is TRBJ2-1 and V is TRBV7-9; 13 bases align to TRBD2. The length of the CDR3 is 16 residues. V trimming: 6 bases; J trimming: 7 bases; junction bases outside the gene matches: 9. Germline assignment: CDR1 SEHNR and CDR2 FQNEAQ (reference sequence). CDR3 in amino acids: CASRLPTSGRVNEQFF. CDR3 coding DNA: TGTGCCAGCAGGCTTCCCACTAGCGGGAGGGTGAATGAGCAGTTCTTC.

The V and J genes are TRBV4-2 and TRBJ2-2; D ambiguous. From germline, CDR1 is LGHNA and CDR2 YNFKEQ. The V end was cut by 0 bases, the J end by 5 bases, with 13 bases between. The CDR3 is 16 residues long. The CDR3 nucleotides are TGTGCCAGCAGCCAAGAGACTCGCTCGACGACCGGGGAGCTGTTTTTT. It yields the protein CASSQETRSTTGELFF.

V usage is TRBV20-1 and J usage is TRBJ2-7, with D perhaps matching TRBD2 (6 bases). This CDR3 contains 11 residues. Germline CDR1 is DFQATT and CDR2 is SNEGSKA (reference sequence). V lost 5 bases and J 5 bases, leaving 10 bases between the germline ends. CDR3 loop: CSALGGDEQYF. The CDR3 DNA reads TGCAGTGCTTTGGGCGGGGACGAGCAGTACTTC.

V usage is TRBV9 and J usage is TRBJ2-1; D call uncertain. This CDR3 region has 17 residues. With 0 bases removed from V and 0 bases from J, the gap between germline ends came to 13 bases. From germline, CDR1 is SGDLS and CDR2 YYNGEE. CDR3 protein: CASSVALGLSSYNEQFF. DNA of the CDR3: TGTGCCAGCAGCGTAGCCCTAGGATTAAGCTCCTACAATGAGCAGTTCTTC.

The chain recombines TRBV19 with TRBJ1-5; 10 nucleotides line up with TRBD1. The CDR3 consists of 17 residues. With V trimmed by 4 bases and J by 3 bases, 9 bases remained unmatched. Germline V lookup: CDR1 LNHDA, CDR2 SQIVND (reference sequence). The CDR3 bases are TGTGCCAGTAGTACCCAAGGGACAGGGGTAAACAATCAGCCCCAGCATTTT. Amino acid sequence: CASSTQGTGVNNQPQHF. Based on the CDR3 plus reference TRBV19 and TRBJ1-5, the full variable domain is DGGITQSPKYLFRKEGQNVTLSCEQNLNHDAMYWYRQDPGQGLRLIYYSQIVNDFQKGDIAEGYSVSREKKESFPLTVTSAQKNPTAFYLCASSTQGTGVNNQPQHFGDGTRLSIL.

This chain uses TRBV4-1 with TRBJ2-2, with D perhaps matching TRBD1 (6 bases). The V end lost 0 bases, the J end lost 9 bases, and 26 bases lay between the germline ends. Germline V gene lookup returns CDR1 MGHRA and CDR2 YSYEKL. This CDR3 spans 19 amino acids. The CDR3 DNA reads TGCGCCAGCAGCCAAGATCCCCCAGGGGCCTCCTTGGTAGGCCGGGAGCTGTTTTTT. Its protein product is CASSQDPPGASLVGRELFF.

V gene TRBV10-2 combines with J gene TRBJ2-1; maybe TRBD2 (5 bases). There are 15 residues in the CDR3. V was clipped by 4 bases and J by 8 bases, with 18 bases between them. Germline CDR1 reads WSHSY; CDR2 reads SAAADI. For the CDR3, the DNA is TGCGCCAGCAGTGGGCGGGTCACAAACCGCGATGAGCAGTTCTTC. Residues: CASSGRVTNRDEQFF.

The J gene is TRBJ2-7, the V gene TRBV18; 8 nucleotides agree with TRBD1. V gave up 2 bases and J gave up 0 bases; unmatched junction bases: 6. Per germline, CDR1 KGHSH and CDR2 LQKENI. The length of the CDR3 is 16 residues. The CDR3 nucleotides read TGTGCCAGCTCACCAGGGGTGACAGGGGTCTCCTACGAGCAGTACTTC. Amino acids: CASSPGVTGVSYEQYF.

CDR3 bases: TGTGCCAGCAGTAAGACAGGGGGAGGCTACACCTTC. Translation gives CASSKTGGGYTF. The genes are TRBV6-5 and TRBJ1-2, with 9 bases identical to TRBD1. With V trimmed by 5 bases and J by 8 bases, 3 bases remained unmatched. Germline lookup yields CDR1 MNHEY and CDR2 SVGAGI. This CDR3 comprises 12 residues.

The V gene is TRBV4-1, the J gene TRBJ2-7; D might be TRBD2 (6 bases). Trimming left V 4 bases short and J 3 bases short, with 16 bases between. Germline V CDR1 and CDR2: MGHRA, YSYEKL. This CDR3 has 15 residues. In DNA form, the CDR3 reads TGCGCCAGCAGCCCAGGTAGCGGCCAACTCTACGAGCAGTACTTC. It is translated as CASSPGSGQLYEQYF.

The chain combines TRBV4-3 with TRBJ2-4; D is uncertain. V was cut by 1 base and J by 1 base, with 8 bases left in between. Looked up from germline, CDR1 is LGHNA and CDR2 is YSLEER. CDR3 length: 15 amino acids. CDR3 sequence reads: CASSQVGWAKNIQYF. The DNA for the CDR3 is TGCGCCAGCAGCCAAGTTGGGTGGGCCAAAAACATTCAGTACTTC.

This clone was recorded once. The chain carries TRBV1 and TRBJ1-1; the listed D gene, TRBD1, was not tested against the DNA. TRBV1 is given as a pseudogene. The CDR3 runs to 17 residues. Here the CDR3 reads CTSSHFHSGRAGTEAFF. Written as DNA, the CDR3 is TGCACCAGCAGCCACTTCCACAGTGGCAGGGCCGGCACTGAAGCTTTCTTT.

With respect to this clone: Other DNA variants within this sample encode the same CDR3. The chain has TRBV5-1 and TRBJ2-7; tentatively, D is TRBD1 (6 bases). The CDR3 loop spans 14 amino acids. In germline, CDR1 is SGHRS, CDR2 YFSETQ. Trimming took 0 bases from V and 3 from J, leaving 10 bases between them. The chain's CDR3 is CASSLGQVYYEQYF. CDR3 in DNA: TGCGCCAGCAGCTTGGGACAGGTTTACTACGAGCAGTACTTC.

CDR3 sequence reads: CASSLDRAGANVLTF. The DNA for the CDR3 is TGTGCCAGCAGCCTGGACAGAGCCGGGGCCAACGTCCTGACTTTC. The chain uses TRBV13 and TRBJ2-6; D perhaps matches TRBD1 (6 bases). Germline lookup yields CDR1 PRHDT and CDR2 FYEKMQ (reference sequence). V lost 5 bases, J lost 4 bases, and 12 bases lay in between. The CDR3 totals 15 residues.

The chain is built from TRBV2 and TRBJ2-1; tentative D call: TRBD1 (5 bases). The CDR3 has 12 residues. Germline CDR1 is SNHLY and CDR2 is FYNNEI. V was pared by 7 bases and J by 9 bases, with 13 bases between. The CDR3 loop is CASNFDSVEQFF. In DNA form, the CDR3 reads TGTGCCAGCAATTTCGACAGCGTTGAGCAGTTCTTC.

This chain links TRBV11-2 with TRBJ2-1; D unclear. Trimming cost V 5 bases and J 0 bases, with 14 bases left between them. This CDR3 comprises 16 residues. Germline CDR1 reads SGHAT; CDR2 reads FQNNGV. CDR3 bases: TGTGCCAGCAGCCACCTCGCGCGGAGCTCCTACAATGAGCAGTTCTTC. This codes for CASSHLARSSYNEQFF. The entire variable domain, with the rest obtained from reference TRBV11-2 and TRBJ2-1, is as follows: EAGVAQSPRYKIIEKRQSVAFWCNPISGHATLYWYQQILGQGPKLLIQFQNNGVVDDSQLPKDRFSAERLKGVDSTLKIQPAKLEDSAVYLCASSHLARSSYNEQFFGPGTRLTVL.

The chain is built from TRBV6-4 and TRBJ2-3; TRBD2 matches at 10 bases. Germline trimming cut 4 bases from V and 6 bases from J; bases unmatched to any gene: 10. The CDR3 runs 16 residues. Per the germline V gene, CDR1 is MRHNA and CDR2 is SNTAGT. The CDR3 DNA is TGTGCCAGCAGTGTACTAGCGGGGAGCATTTCCGATACGCAGTATTTT. Protein sequence: CASSVLAGSISDTQYF.

The chain joins TRBV7-8 to TRBJ2-5; 7 nucleotides agree with TRBD2. CDR1 is SGHVS and CDR2 is FQNEAQ in the germline V gene. V lost 5 bases, J lost 5 bases, and 5 bases stayed unmatched. The CDR3 is 13 amino acids. CDR3 nucleotides: TGTGCCAGCAGCCGTGGGACTACCGAGACCCAGTACTTC. Translation: CASSRGTTETQYF.

In the case of this clone: Mismatch with germline at one junction end may stem from a read error. The chain has TRBV7-2 and TRBJ2-7, with TRBD1 matching over 8 bases. CDR1 and CDR2 from the germline V gene are SGHTA and FQGNSA. This CDR3 has 14 residues. CDR3 sequence reads: CANSFYRGTDEQYF. The CDR3 nucleotides are TGTGCCAACAGCTTCTACAGGGGGACGGACGAGCAGTACTTC.

The V call is TRBV10-2, the J call TRBJ2-1, with TRBD1 as a possible D gene (5 bases). The CDR3 has 14 residues. The germline CDR1 and CDR2 sequences are WSHSY and SAAADI. Trimming removed 6 bases from V and 7 bases from J, with 16 bases in between. The DNA of the CDR3 is TGCGCCAGCAGGACAGTGCTTCTTTTGAATGAGCAGTTCTTC. This codes for CASRTVLLLNEQFF.

The rearrangement links TRBV6-1 to TRBJ2-2; D is undetermined. Germline CDR1 MNHNS, CDR2 SASEGT. The CDR3 length is 13 residues. V lost 6 bases, J lost 7 bases, and 12 bases lay in between. The CDR3 sequence: CASSPTNYGELFF. CDR3 DNA: TGTGCCAGCAGCCCCACAAATTACGGGGAGCTGTTTTTT.